Sequencing of this T cell receptor (beta chain) was carried out in a study of shared clonotypes between healthy human individuals. The trim removed 3 bases at V and 4 bases at J, leaving 5 bases unmatched. Germline-derived CDR1 and CDR2 are LNHNV and YYDKDF (reference sequence). The CDR3 has 15 residues. Sequencing was performed with immunoSEQ multiplex PCR; in TCRdb, only in-frame clones are kept and a portion is missing. The repertoire holds 550,000 to 600,000 clones, with roughly four fifths as singletons. The V gene is TRBV15, the J gene TRBJ2-7; TRBD2 matches at 11 bases. The TCR sequence derives from a woman in her thirties or forties in good health. Some clones in this sample may be carry-over from other donors' samples. Specimen: PBMCs. The CDR3 DNA sequence: TGTGCCACCAGCAGTGGGACTAGCGGCACGTACGAGCAGTACTTC. Its translation: CATSSGTSGTYEQYF.